This record covers a single TCR beta chain. This sample was taken from a study of blood T cell repertoires in COVID-19. Turning to the study itself: Researchers got acute and convalescent COVID-19 samples from the United States, Italy and Spain. Nucleic acid was either cDNA or gDNA, and it came from T cells, B-cell-depleted T cells, or PBMCs.

Under the authors' procedure: It was from reference gene primer amplification that nucleated cell counts were estimated. Here immunoSEQ multiplex PCR was the method, and the copy in TCRdb shows in-frame clones only, minus some. V, J and clone size reflect that table, while D and trimming were determined from the DNA. The sample shows about 43,000 clones, about 91% of them seen only once. The ends lost 2 bases at V and 5 bases at J; junction bases unmatched: 8. The CDR3 sequence is 18 residues long. The germline gives CDR1 MGHRA, CDR2 YSYEKL. This chain joins TRBV4-1 and TRBJ2-1; the match to TRBD2 covers 14 bases. Sequenced: peripheral blood. This sequence was found in a man in his 60s with active COVID-19. The CDR3 here is CASSQQPGLAGDHNEQFF. DNA of the CDR3: TGCGCCAGCAGCCAACAGCCGGGACTAGCGGGGGACCACAATGAGCAGTTCTTC.